The clone carrying this TCR beta chain was recorded a few times. This entry comes from a study of blood T cells in healthy people across ages. Turning to the study itself: Capturing about one barcoded beta molecule per two T cells was achieved by template switching.

Combining a sample-barcoded 5' primer with a J-beta primer mix, a second PCR ran for roughly 6 to 11 cycles. TCRdb reprocessed the 5' RACE reads via MiXCR and lists one record per CDR3 protein. This table holds roughly 700,000 distinct CDR3 sequences, about 25% found once. The V end lost 11 bases, the J end lost 5 bases, and 18 bases lay between the germline ends. CDR3 length equals 14 residues. Per the germline V gene, CDR1 is KGHSH and CDR2 is LQKENI. Every participating donor contributed 8 to 10 milliliters of peripheral blood through a draw. These data are also associated with another study on T cells of mothers and their children.

The specimen sequenced was blood. This sequence joins TRBV18 and TRBJ1-4; no reliable D call. The clonotype comes from a boy younger than 18 in good health. The CDR3 nucleotides read TGTGCCTGCGCAACTAGGGAGAGGAATGAAAAACTGTTTTTT. Residues: CACATRERNEKLFF.